Following are 22 T cell receptor beta chains from one sample sequenced in a study of cytomegalovirus exposure and HLA in healthy donors (dated by TCRdb to the late 2010s). Preparation of the library involved the immunoSEQ multiplex PCR assay. For the multiplex PCR, a mixture combining 60 forward primers for TCR Vbeta segments and 13 reverse primers for TCR Jbeta segments was used. TCRdb took over this immuneACCESS table, retaining in-frame rearrangements with V and J assigned. Such tables are incomplete; in checked studies, under half of the missing clones stem from an unresolved V gene, and the remainder is unexplained. The table for this sample lists tens of thousands of clones; about 75% of them were counted only once. Of the sample, 4.9% is held by the ten largest clones. Sequenced input: PBMCs. These receptors were taken from a man aged 60 to 75 in good health and CMV-seropositive.

The chain joins TRBV7-2 to TRBJ2-3, with 8 bases fitting TRBD2. This CDR3 has 17 amino acids. The trim removed 3 bases at V and 3 bases at J, leaving 11 bases unmatched. Germline CDR1 reads SGHTA; CDR2 reads FQGNSA. CDR3 amino acids: CASSFLSTGGRTDTQYF. CDR3 bases: TGTGCCAGCAGCTTCCTCTCTACGGGGGGGCGGACAGATACGCAGTATTTT. Full variable domain (rest looked up from reference TRBV7-2 and TRBJ2-3): GAGVSQSPSNKVTEKGKDVELRCDPISGHTALYWYRQSLGQGLEFLIYFQGNSAPDKSGLPSDRFSAERTGGSVSTLTIQRTQQEDSAVYLCASSFLSTGGRTDTQYFGPGTRLTVL.

The gene calls are TRBV19 and TRBJ2-1, with D possibly matching TRBD2 (7 bases). Germline V lookup: CDR1 LNHDA, CDR2 SQIVND (reference sequence). The CDR3 extends over 16 amino acids. V was shortened by 8 bases and J by 6 bases, with 23 bases between the two germline ends. The CDR3 region has the DNA TGTGCCAGTCAAGTTGGAGGGGGGGCCATGAGCAATGAGCAGTTCTTC. Protein product: CASQVGGGAMSNEQFF.

The chain is built from TRBV2 and TRBJ2-7, with a weak D call TRBD2 (7 bases). V lost 10 bases to trimming and J lost 4 bases, with 20 bases between them. Germline-derived CDR1 and CDR2 are SNHLY and FYNNEI. CDR3 length equals 14 residues. The CDR3 sequence is CATEKGGGRYEQYF. The DNA of the CDR3 is TGTGCCACCGAGAAGGGGGGGGGCCGATACGAGCAGTACTTC.

V is TRBV5-1 and J is TRBJ2-5, with a tentative D call TRBD1 (7 bases). The germline CDR1 and CDR2 sequences are SGHRS and YFSETQ. There are 14 residues in the CDR3. V lost 7 bases and J lost 2, with 15 bases in between. The CDR3 nucleotides read TGCGCCAGCGGCGCAGGGGGGTGGCAAGAGACCCAGTACTTC. Amino acid sequence: CASGAGGWQETQYF.

The CDR3 bases are TGTGCCAGTAGCCCTTCCGGAGTTTCTACCTACGAGCAGTACTTC. Its protein product is CASSPSGVSTYEQYF. The rearrangement links TRBV19 to TRBJ2-7; D ambiguous. CDR1 is LNHDA, CDR2 SQIVND, per germline (reference sequence). CDR3 length equals 15 residues. Trimming shortened V by 6 bases and J by 2 bases, and 17 bases separated the two germline ends.

The chain couples TRBV20-1 to TRBJ2-7; D gene unclear. The CDR3 sequence is 10 residues long. Per the germline V gene, CDR1 is DFQATT and CDR2 is SNEGSKA (reference sequence). The V gene lost 5 bases and the J gene lost 4 bases, with 6 bases spanning the gap. Written as DNA, the CDR3 is TGCAGTGCTCCCCGTTACGAGCAGTACTTC. Its protein product is CSAPRYEQYF.

The rearrangement uses TRBV4-3 and TRBJ1-1; D is perhaps TRBD1 (6 bases). The CDR3 consists of 18 residues. The V and J ends lost 0 bases and 6 bases respectively, with 23 bases between them. Germline CDR1 reads LGHNA; CDR2 reads YSLEER. The CDR3 bases are TGCGCCAGCAGCCAAGATCCCACAGGGTGGCTGGGTGAGTCTGAAGCTTTCTTT. Translating it yields CASSQDPTGWLGESEAFF.

CDR3 DNA sequence: TGCGCCAGCAGTCACCCGGGACAGGGAGGTGAAAAACTGTTTTTT. This sequence encodes CASSHPGQGGEKLFF. The V gene is TRBV23-1, the J gene TRBJ1-4, with 9 bases that match TRBD1. TRBV23-1 is recorded as an ORF, its role being uncertain. This CDR3 spans 15 amino acids. V shed 3 bases, J shed 7 bases, and the junction held 6 bases outside the gene matches.

The chain carries TRBV4-2 and TRBJ1-5; tentatively, D is TRBD1 (5 bases). Germline values: CDR1 LGHNA, CDR2 YNFKEQ. V lost 0 bases to trimming and J lost 6 bases, with 15 bases between them. CDR3 length: 16 residues. As DNA, the CDR3 is TGTGCCAGCAGCCAAGATCGTTGGCAGGGCGGTCAGCCCCAGCATTTT. As protein: CASSQDRWQGGQPQHF.

V gene TRBV7-9 combines with J gene TRBJ1-6, with D unclear. Germline-derived CDR1 and CDR2 are SEHNR and FQNEAQ (reference sequence). Trimming took 4 bases from V and 10 from J, leaving 14 bases between them. The CDR3 totals 14 residues. CDR3 loop: CASSSGQTLSPLHF. The CDR3 DNA reads as TGTGCCAGCAGCTCAGGCCAGACATTATCACCCCTCCACTTT. The full variable domain, in which reference TRBV7-9 and TRBJ1-6 provide the parts outside the CDR3, is DTGVSQNPRHKITKRGQNVTFRCDPISEHNRLYWYRQTLGQGPEFLTYFQNEAQLEKSRLLSDRFSAERPKGSFSTLEIQRTEQGDSAMYLCASSSGQTLSPLHFGNGTRLTVT.

The rearrangement joins TRBV28 to TRBJ1-1; tentatively, D is TRBD1 (5 bases). Germline-derived CDR1 and CDR2 are MDHEN and SYDVKM. V was cut by 8 bases and J by 6 bases, with 25 bases left in between. The CDR3 contains 16 residues. The CDR3 DNA reads as TGTGCCAGCTTTAGAGGCAGGGATCTCCCCGGACCTGAAGCTTTCTTT. Translated: CASFRGRDLPGPEAFF.

The V call is TRBV6-4, the J call TRBJ2-2; 11 positions match TRBD1. Germline CDR1 is MRHNA and CDR2 is SNTAGT. V was pared by 8 bases and J by 8 bases, with 7 bases of the junction left unmatched. The CDR3 length is 14 residues. This CDR3 is CASRGQGAMGELFF. The CDR3 DNA sequence: TGTGCCAGCCGTGGACAGGGGGCGATGGGGGAGCTGTTTTTT.

This clone was detected only once. CDR3 nucleotides: TGCGCCAGCAGCTTCGGGACAGGGGGCCTTTACTCCTACAATGAGCAGTTCTTC. It is translated as CASSFGTGGLYSYNEQFF. This chain links TRBV5-1 with TRBJ2-1; 12 bases map to TRBD1. In germline, CDR1 is SGHRS, CDR2 YFSETQ. The CDR3 is made up of 18 amino acids. With 2 bases clipped from V and 0 bases from J, the junction kept 6 bases outside the gene matches. The variable domain in full, completed from reference TRBV5-1 and TRBJ2-1, reads KAGVTQTPRYLIKTRGQQVTLSCSPISGHRSVSWYQQTPGQGLQFLFEYFSETQRNKGNFPGRFSGRQFSNSRSEMNVSTLELGDSALYLCASSFGTGGLYSYNEQFFGPGTRLTVL.

J is TRBJ1-6 and V is TRBV9, with TRBD1 identical over 8 bases. The germline gives CDR1 SGDLS, CDR2 YYNGEE. The CDR3 has 16 amino acids. After removal of 3 bases from V and 4 bases from J, the junction contained 6 bases not matched to a gene. The CDR3 loop is CASSEGTGVYNSPLHF. In nucleotides, the CDR3 is TGTGCCAGCAGCGAAGGGACAGGAGTTTATAATTCACCCCTCCACTTT.

This clone was recorded only once. J is TRBJ2-7 and V is TRBV5-4; the D gene is possibly TRBD2 (6 bases). Trimming cost V 9 bases and J 2 bases, with 15 bases left between them. Germline V gene lookup returns CDR1 SGHNT and CDR2 YYREEE (reference sequence). The length of the CDR3 is 13 residues. The CDR3 DNA is TGTGCCACCCGGGACTTCGGGGCCTACGAGCAGTACTTC. Translating it yields CATRDFGAYEQYF.

The chain employs TRBV19 and TRBJ2-3; 7 nucleotides match TRBD2. Unmatched junction bases numbered 1, after V lost 6 bases and J lost 1 base. The CDR3 runs to 13 residues. CDR1 is LNHDA, CDR2 SQIVND, per germline (reference sequence). CDR3 amino acids: CASRREGTDTQYF. In nucleotides, the CDR3 is TGTGCCAGTAGACGGGAGGGCACAGATACGCAGTATTTT.

This clone was observed once. In nucleotides, the CDR3 is TGTGCCAGCAGCGGCCACACTGTGTGGGGCGAGGAGTGGGGCTACACCTTC. As protein: CASSGHTVWGEEWGYTF. V and J are TRBV9 and TRBJ1-2, with D possibly being TRBD1 (5 bases). V lost 3 bases to trimming and J lost 8 bases, with 26 bases between them. Germline assignment: CDR1 SGDLS and CDR2 YYNGEE. This CDR3 has 17 residues.

The chain is built from TRBV9 and TRBJ2-7; 10 positions match TRBD1. Germline V lookup: CDR1 SGDLS, CDR2 YYNGEE. V lost 0 bases and J lost 7; bases outside the gene matches: 7. The CDR3 length is 15 residues. CDR3 sequence (DNA): TGTGCCAGCAGCGTAGGGACTGGGACAGGGGAAGAGCAGTACTTC. Its translation is CASSVGTGTGEEQYF.

There are a few counts of this clone. The V call is TRBV5-6, the J call TRBJ2-1, with D maybe TRBD1 (7 bases). This CDR3 is built from 16 residues. In germline, CDR1 is SGHDT, CDR2 YYEEEE. The V end lost 4 bases, the J end lost 4 bases, and 18 bases lay between the germline ends. CDR3 nucleotide sequence: TGTGCCAGCAGCCCTCGGACAGGAGGGTCGTACAATGAGCAGTTCTTC. This gives the protein CASSPRTGGSYNEQFF. Together with reference TRBV5-6 and TRBJ2-1, the CDR3 gives the full variable domain: DAGVTQSPTHLIKTRGQQVTLRCSPKSGHDTVSWYQQALGQGPQFIFQYYEEEERQRGNFPDRFSGHQFPNYSSELNVNALLLGDSALYLCASSPRTGGSYNEQFFGPGTRLTVL.

This clone was observed a handful of times. This sequence joins TRBV5-1 and TRBJ2-2; TRBD2 might be the D (7 bases). V shed 7 bases and J shed 5 bases, with 15 bases lying between them. CDR3 length equals 14 residues. The germline CDR1 and CDR2 sequences are SGHRS and YFSETQ. The CDR3 protein is CASSSEGGTGELFF. CDR3 nucleotide sequence: TGCGCCAGCTCCTCGGAGGGGGGGACCGGGGAGCTGTTTTTT. Variable domain in full (rest from reference TRBV5-1 and TRBJ2-2): KAGVTQTPRYLIKTRGQQVTLSCSPISGHRSVSWYQQTPGQGLQFLFEYFSETQRNKGNFPGRFSGRQFSNSRSEMNVSTLELGDSALYLCASSSEGGTGELFFGEGSRLTVL.

The chain has TRBV19 and TRBJ2-2; 10 nucleotides line up with TRBD2. The CDR3 loop spans 17 amino acids. V shed 3 bases, J shed 8 bases, and the junction held 12 bases outside the gene matches. The germline V gene has CDR1 LNHDA and CDR2 SQIVND (reference sequence). Written as DNA, the CDR3 is TGTGCCAGTAGTATGGGGGGACTAGCGTCGGAAAGGGGGGAGCTGTTTTTT. Residues: CASSMGGLASERGELFF. Filled out from reference TRBV19 and TRBJ2-2, the complete variable domain reads DGGITQSPKYLFRKEGQNVTLSCEQNLNHDAMYWYRQDPGQGLRLIYYSQIVNDFQKGDIAEGYSVSREKKESFPLTVTSAQKNPTAFYLCASSMGGLASERGELFFGEGSRLTVL.

The rearrangement joins TRBV11-2 to TRBJ1-4, with a possible D match to TRBD1 (6 bases). Trimming cost V 6 bases and J 4 bases, with 12 bases left between them. The CDR3 has 14 amino acids. CDR1 and CDR2 from the germline V gene are SGHAT and FQNNGV. Here the CDR3 reads CASRQGSSNEKLFF. The CDR3 DNA reads as TGTGCCAGCAGACAGGGAAGCAGTAATGAAAAACTGTTTTTT.